These T cell receptor beta chains were read from a single sample in a study of CD8 T cells in Susac syndrome. In TCRdb, the immunoSEQ multiplex PCR reads were re-called with MiXCR into one record per CDR3 protein. The table has about 430,000 distinct CDR3 sequences, about 85% seen once. Sequences were obtained from CD8+ T cells from PBMCs. The receptors originated from a human donor with multiple sclerosis. Both conserved end residues are part of each CDR3. The order of the fields is clone size, J gene, V gene, D gene, CDR3 length, CDR3 protein, CDR3 DNA. The D gene is left open where the match is weak. Only some rows state a clone size, as once, few, many or a class for expanded clones.

clone size: once; J gene: TRBJ1-5; V gene: TRBV4-1; D gene: -; CDR3 length: 15; CDR3 protein: CASSQVQNGNQPQHF; CDR3 DNA: TGCGCCAGCAGCCAAGTTCAAAATGGAAATCAGCCCCAGCATTTT
clone size: -; J gene: TRBJ2-7; V gene: TRBV20-1; D gene: TRBD1; CDR3 length: 13; CDR3 protein: CSATGTANYEQYF; CDR3 DNA: TGCAGTGCTACCGGGACAGCCAACTACGAGCAGTACTTC
clone size: -; J gene: TRBJ1-2; V gene: TRBV3-1; D gene: -; CDR3 length: 16; CDR3 protein: CASSQDSVPPSYGYTF; CDR3 DNA: TGTGCCAGCAGCCAAGATTCCGTGCCTCCCTCGTATGGCTACACCTTC
clone size: few; J gene: TRBJ1-4; V gene: TRBV25-1; D gene: -; CDR3 length: 13; CDR3 protein: CASSEWDDEKLFF; CDR3 DNA: TGTGCCAGCAGTGAATGGGACGACGAAAAACTGTTTTTT
clone size: -; J gene: TRBJ1-1; V gene: TRBV5-6; D gene: -; CDR3 length: 13; CDR3 protein: CASSQKRTVEAFF; CDR3 DNA: TGTGCCAGCAGCCAAAAAAGGACAGTTGAAGCTTTCTTT
clone size: -; J gene: TRBJ1-1; V gene: TRBV7-9; D gene: -; CDR3 length: 15; CDR3 protein: CASSSLRGLVTEAFF; CDR3 DNA: TGTGCCAGCAGCTCTCTCCGGGGGCTAGTCACTGAAGCTTTCTTT
clone size: few; J gene: TRBJ2-7; V gene: TRBV4-1; D gene: -; CDR3 length: 14; CDR3 protein: CASSQDPGAYEQYF; CDR3 DNA: TGTGCCAGCAGCCAAGATCCCGGGGCCTACGAGCAGTACTTC
clone size: -; J gene: TRBJ2-3; V gene: TRBV29-1; D gene: -; CDR3 length: 12; CDR3 protein: CSVEANTDTQYF; CDR3 DNA: TGCAGCGTTGAGGCTAACACAGATACGCAGTATTTT
clone size: -; J gene: TRBJ2-7; V gene: TRBV4-1; D gene: -; CDR3 length: 13; CDR3 protein: CASSQPAGPKQYF; CDR3 DNA: TGCGCCAGCAGCCAACCTGCCGGGCCGAAGCAGTACTTC
clone size: once; J gene: TRBJ2-1; V gene: TRBV28; D gene: -; CDR3 length: 13; CDR3 protein: CASSPGTHNEQFF; CDR3 DNA: TGTGCCAGCAGTCCCGGGACCCACAATGAGCAGTTCTTC
clone size: -; J gene: TRBJ2-7; V gene: TRBV5-6; D gene: TRBD1; CDR3 length: 14; CDR3 protein: CASSRMDRGHEQYF; CDR3 DNA: TGTGCCAGCAGCCGCATGGACAGGGGCCACGAGCAGTACTTC
clone size: -; J gene: TRBJ2-7; V gene: TRBV11-2; D gene: -; CDR3 length: 16; CDR3 protein: CASSLVGGLSSYEQYF; CDR3 DNA: TGTGCCAGCAGCTTAGTTGGCGGATTGAGCTCCTACGAGCAGTACTTC
clone size: -; J gene: TRBJ2-1; V gene: TRBV7-6; D gene: -; CDR3 length: 16; CDR3 protein: CASSLVRAVSYNEQFF; CDR3 DNA: TGTGCCAGCAGCTTAGTCAGGGCAGTATCCTACAATGAGCAGTTCTTC
clone size: once; J gene: TRBJ2-7; V gene: TRBV12-3/TRBV12-4; D gene: TRBD2; CDR3 length: 17; CDR3 protein: CASSPGLAGDFPDEQYF; CDR3 DNA: TGTGCCAGCAGTCCCGGACTAGCGGGGGATTTCCCCGACGAGCAGTACTTC
clone size: -; J gene: TRBJ2-5; V gene: TRBV5-1; D gene: -; CDR3 length: 16; CDR3 protein: CASSLGTDNLQETQYF; CDR3 DNA: TGCGCCAGCAGCTTGGGGACGGACAATTTGCAAGAGACCCAGTACTTC
clone size: -; J gene: TRBJ1-1; V gene: TRBV6-2/TRBV6-3; D gene: -; CDR3 length: 15; CDR3 protein: CASSDWTAYTAEAFF; CDR3 DNA: TGTGCCAGCAGTGACTGGACAGCGTATACCGCTGAAGCTTTCTTT
clone size: -; J gene: TRBJ2-2; V gene: TRBV6-5; D gene: -; CDR3 length: 13; CDR3 protein: CASSSNAPGELFF; CDR3 DNA: TGTGCCAGCAGCTCGAACGCTCCCGGGGAGCTGTTTTTT
clone size: -; J gene: TRBJ1-4; V gene: TRBV6-1; D gene: TRBD1; CDR3 length: 16; CDR3 protein: CASTQTPDRVNEKLFF; CDR3 DNA: TGTGCCAGCACCCAAACCCCGGACAGGGTAAATGAAAAACTGTTTTTT
clone size: -; J gene: TRBJ2-1; V gene: TRBV10-1; D gene: -; CDR3 length: 17; CDR3 protein: CASSESTLYSGYNEQFF; CDR3 DNA: TGCGCCAGCAGTGAGTCGACACTCTATTCGGGGTACAATGAGCAGTTCTTC
clone size: -; J gene: TRBJ1-2; V gene: TRBV10-3; D gene: TRBD1; CDR3 length: 16; CDR3 protein: CATSPAGTGESYGYTF; CDR3 DNA: TGTGCCACGTCCCCCGCCGGGACAGGGGAATCCTATGGCTACACCTTC
clone size: -; J gene: TRBJ1-2; V gene: TRBV5-6; D gene: TRBD1; CDR3 length: 15; CDR3 protein: CASSHLAGTDYGYTF; CDR3 DNA: TGTGCCAGCAGCCATCTGGCAGGGACAGACTATGGCTACACCTTC
clone size: -; J gene: TRBJ2-1; V gene: TRBV5-1; D gene: -; CDR3 length: 17; CDR3 protein: CASSLESRVHVHNEQFF; CDR3 DNA: TGCGCCAGCAGCTTGGAATCGCGGGTCCACGTCCACAATGAGCAGTTCTTC
clone size: -; J gene: TRBJ1-1; V gene: TRBV7-4; D gene: -; CDR3 length: 16; CDR3 protein: CASSPHLGGPNTEAFF; CDR3 DNA: TGTGCCAGCAGCCCCCACCTAGGGGGACCGAACACTGAAGCTTTCTTT
clone size: -; J gene: TRBJ2-1; V gene: TRBV5-4; D gene: -; CDR3 length: 15; CDR3 protein: CASSFRFGFNNEQFF; CDR3 DNA: TGTGCCAGCAGCTTTAGGTTCGGCTTTAACAATGAGCAGTTCTTC
clone size: -; J gene: TRBJ1-5; V gene: TRBV28; D gene: -; CDR3 length: 14; CDR3 protein: CASSLRQSGQPQHF; CDR3 DNA: TGTGCCAGCAGTTTAAGGCAGTCAGGTCAGCCCCAGCATTTT
clone size: -; J gene: TRBJ2-3; V gene: TRBV19; D gene: -; CDR3 length: 14; CDR3 protein: CASSTWRSTDTQYF; CDR3 DNA: TGTGCCAGTAGTACTTGGCGGAGCACAGATACGCAGTATTTT
clone size: -; J gene: TRBJ2-1; V gene: TRBV6-4; D gene: TRBD1; CDR3 length: 16; CDR3 protein: CASSDGGQGSYNEQFF; CDR3 DNA: TGTGCCAGCAGTGACGGGGGACAGGGCTCCTACAATGAGCAGTTCTTC
clone size: -; J gene: TRBJ2-1; V gene: TRBV7-6; D gene: TRBD2; CDR3 length: 21; CDR3 protein: CASSPDPLGLAGGGRFDEQFF; CDR3 DNA: TGTGCCAGCAGCCCAGACCCTCTGGGACTAGCGGGGGGAGGACGGTTCGATGAGCAGTTCTTC
clone size: -; J gene: TRBJ2-3; V gene: TRBV5-6; D gene: -; CDR3 length: 13; CDR3 protein: CASCLGSTDTQYF; CDR3 DNA: TGTGCCAGCTGCCTAGGAAGCACAGATACGCAGTATTTT
clone size: -; J gene: TRBJ1-3; V gene: TRBV25-1; D gene: -; CDR3 length: 16; CDR3 protein: CASSEYFGTAGNTIYF; CDR3 DNA: TGTGCCAGCAGTGAATATTTCGGGACGGCTGGAAACACCATATATTTT
clone size: -; J gene: TRBJ1-1; V gene: TRBV9; D gene: -; CDR3 length: 15; CDR3 protein: CASSVARQENTEAFF; CDR3 DNA: TGTGCCAGCAGCGTAGCTCGACAGGAGAACACTGAAGCTTTCTTT
clone size: -; J gene: TRBJ2-1; V gene: TRBV4-1; D gene: TRBD2; CDR3 length: 17; CDR3 protein: CASSLPGLAESYNEQFF; CDR3 DNA: TGCGCCAGCAGCCTTCCGGGACTAGCGGAGTCCTACAATGAGCAGTTCTTC